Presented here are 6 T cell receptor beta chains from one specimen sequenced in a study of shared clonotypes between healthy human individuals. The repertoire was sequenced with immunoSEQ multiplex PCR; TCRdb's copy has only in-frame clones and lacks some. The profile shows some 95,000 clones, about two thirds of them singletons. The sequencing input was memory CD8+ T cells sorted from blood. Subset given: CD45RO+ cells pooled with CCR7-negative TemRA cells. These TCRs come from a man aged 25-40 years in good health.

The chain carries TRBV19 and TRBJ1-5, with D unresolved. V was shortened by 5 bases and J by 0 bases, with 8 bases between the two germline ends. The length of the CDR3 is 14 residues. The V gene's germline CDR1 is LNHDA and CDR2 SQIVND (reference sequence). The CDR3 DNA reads TGTGCCAGTAGTCCAAAAGATAGCAATCAGCCCCAGCATTTT. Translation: CASSPKDSNQPQHF.

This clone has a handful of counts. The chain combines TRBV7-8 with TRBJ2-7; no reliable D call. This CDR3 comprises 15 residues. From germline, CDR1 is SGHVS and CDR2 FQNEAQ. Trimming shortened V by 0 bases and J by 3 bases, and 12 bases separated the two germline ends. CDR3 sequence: CASSLAVGSIYEQYF. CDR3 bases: TGTGCCAGCAGCTTAGCAGTTGGTAGCATCTACGAGCAGTACTTC.

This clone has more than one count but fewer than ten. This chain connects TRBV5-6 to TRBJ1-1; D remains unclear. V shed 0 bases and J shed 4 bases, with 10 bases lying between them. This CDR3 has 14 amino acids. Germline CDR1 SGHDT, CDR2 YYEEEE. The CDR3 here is CASSLGAGSTEAFF. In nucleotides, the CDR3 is TGTGCCAGCAGCTTGGGGGCTGGGAGCACTGAAGCTTTCTTT.

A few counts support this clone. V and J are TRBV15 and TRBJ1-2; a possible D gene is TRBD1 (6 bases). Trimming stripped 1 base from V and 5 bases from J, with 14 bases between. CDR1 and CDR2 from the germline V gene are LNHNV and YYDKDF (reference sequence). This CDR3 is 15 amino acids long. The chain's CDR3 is CATSRVTDRPYGYTF. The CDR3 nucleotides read TGTGCCACCAGCAGAGTCACGGACAGACCTTATGGCTACACCTTC.

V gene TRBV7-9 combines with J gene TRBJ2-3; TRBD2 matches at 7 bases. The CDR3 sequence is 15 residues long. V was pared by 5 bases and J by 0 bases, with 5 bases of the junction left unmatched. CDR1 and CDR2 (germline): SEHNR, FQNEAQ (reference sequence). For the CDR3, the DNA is TGTGCCAGCAGCCAAAGCGGGATTAGCACAGATACGCAGTATTTT. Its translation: CASSQSGISTDTQYF.

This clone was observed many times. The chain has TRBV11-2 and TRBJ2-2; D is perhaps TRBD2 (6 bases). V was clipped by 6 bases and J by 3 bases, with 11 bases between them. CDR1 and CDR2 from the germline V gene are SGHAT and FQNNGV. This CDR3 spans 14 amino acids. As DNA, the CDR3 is TGTGCCAGCAGGCCCGGAGGGGACACCGGGGAGCTGTTTTTT. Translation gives CASRPGGDTGELFF.